This T cell receptor (beta chain) was recovered during a study of blood T cell repertoires in COVID-19. The overall study: The United States, Italy and Spain supplied acute and convalescent COVID-19 samples. Nucleic acid was either cDNA or gDNA, and it came from T cells, B-cell-depleted T cells, or PBMCs.

CDR3 length equals 16 residues. The V gene's germline CDR1 is LGHDT and CDR2 YNNKEL (reference sequence). V shed 3 bases, J shed 6 bases, and the junction held 6 bases outside the gene matches. How the authors handled the data: Estimated nucleated cell counts came from reference gene primer amplification. The protocol was immunoSEQ multiplex PCR, while the TCRdb copy is restricted to in-frame clones and leaves out a portion. The V and J calls and clone size come from that table; D and trimming were worked out from the DNA. The data show 250,000 to 400,000 clones, almost 90% seen once. Seattle patients were enrolled while actively infected and followed longitudinally.

The sample consisted of peripheral blood. The chain carries TRBV3-1 (or the pseudogene TRBV3-2) and TRBJ2-2; 11 positions match TRBD1. This TCR was sampled from a woman aged 25 to 39 with COVID-19, enrolled during active disease. CDR3 residues: CASSHKTGQGAGELFF. In DNA, the CDR3 is TGTGCCAGCAGCCATAAAACGGGACAGGGGGCCGGGGAGCTGTTTTTT.